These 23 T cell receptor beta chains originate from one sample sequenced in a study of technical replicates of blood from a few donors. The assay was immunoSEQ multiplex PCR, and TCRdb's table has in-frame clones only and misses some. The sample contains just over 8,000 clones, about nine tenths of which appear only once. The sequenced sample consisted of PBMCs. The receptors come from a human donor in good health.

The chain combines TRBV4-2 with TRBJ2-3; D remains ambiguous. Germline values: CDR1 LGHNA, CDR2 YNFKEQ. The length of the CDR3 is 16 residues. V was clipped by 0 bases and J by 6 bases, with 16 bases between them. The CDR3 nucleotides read TGTGCCAGCAGCCAAGAATATGGCTCCGGGTATGATACGCAGTATTTT. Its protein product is CASSQEYGSGYDTQYF.

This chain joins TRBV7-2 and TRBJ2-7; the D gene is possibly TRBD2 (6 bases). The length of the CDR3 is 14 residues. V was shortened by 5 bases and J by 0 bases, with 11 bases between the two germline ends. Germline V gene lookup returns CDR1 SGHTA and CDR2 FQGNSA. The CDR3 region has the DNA TGTGCCAGCAGCCCACGACTAGACTCCTACGAGCAGTACTTC. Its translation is CASSPRLDSYEQYF.

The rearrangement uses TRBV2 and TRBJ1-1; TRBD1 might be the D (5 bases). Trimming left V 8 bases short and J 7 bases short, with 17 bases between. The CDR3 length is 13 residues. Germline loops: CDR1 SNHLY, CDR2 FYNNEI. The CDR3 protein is CASAVSGYGEAFF. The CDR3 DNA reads TGTGCCAGCGCTGTATCAGGGTACGGTGAAGCTTTCTTT.

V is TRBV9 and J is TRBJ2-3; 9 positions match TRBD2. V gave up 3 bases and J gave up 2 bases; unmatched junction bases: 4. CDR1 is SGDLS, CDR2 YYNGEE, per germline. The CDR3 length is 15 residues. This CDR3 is CASSATSGFTDTQYF. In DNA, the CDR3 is TGTGCCAGCAGCGCGACTAGCGGATTCACAGATACGCAGTATTTT.

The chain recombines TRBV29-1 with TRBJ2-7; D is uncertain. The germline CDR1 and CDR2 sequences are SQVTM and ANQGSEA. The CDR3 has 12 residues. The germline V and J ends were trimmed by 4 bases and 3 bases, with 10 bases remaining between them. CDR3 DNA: TGCAGCGTTGGGGCACACCTCTACGAGCAGTACTTC. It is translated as CSVGAHLYEQYF.

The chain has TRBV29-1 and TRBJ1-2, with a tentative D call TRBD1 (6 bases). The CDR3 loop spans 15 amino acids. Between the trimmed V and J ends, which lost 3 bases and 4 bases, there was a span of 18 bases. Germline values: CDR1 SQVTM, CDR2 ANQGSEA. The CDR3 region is CSVDGQSRDRYGYTF. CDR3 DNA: TGCAGCGTTGACGGACAGAGCAGGGACCGCTATGGCTACACCTTC.

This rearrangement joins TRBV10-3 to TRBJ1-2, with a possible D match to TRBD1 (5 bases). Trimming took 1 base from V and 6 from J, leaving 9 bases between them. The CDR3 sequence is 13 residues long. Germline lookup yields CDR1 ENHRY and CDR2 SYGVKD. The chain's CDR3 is CAISEWGVDGYTF. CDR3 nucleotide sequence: TGTGCCATCAGTGAGTGGGGGGTTGATGGCTACACCTTC.

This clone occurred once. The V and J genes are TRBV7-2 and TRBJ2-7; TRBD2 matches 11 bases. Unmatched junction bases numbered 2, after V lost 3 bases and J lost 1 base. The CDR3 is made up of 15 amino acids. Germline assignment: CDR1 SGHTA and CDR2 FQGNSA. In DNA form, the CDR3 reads TGTGCCAGCAGCTTGGGGACTAGCGGTTCCTACGAGCAGTACTTC. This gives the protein CASSLGTSGSYEQYF.

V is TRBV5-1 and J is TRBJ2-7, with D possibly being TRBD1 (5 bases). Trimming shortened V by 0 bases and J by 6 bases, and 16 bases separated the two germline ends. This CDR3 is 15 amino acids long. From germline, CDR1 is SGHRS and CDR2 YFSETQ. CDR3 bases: TGCGCCAGCAGCTTGGAGGGGCTAGTAAGTCCCGAGCAGTACTTC. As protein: CASSLEGLVSPEQYF. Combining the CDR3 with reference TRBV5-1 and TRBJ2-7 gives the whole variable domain KAGVTQTPRYLIKTRGQQVTLSCSPISGHRSVSWYQQTPGQGLQFLFEYFSETQRNKGNFPGRFSGRQFSNSRSEMNVSTLELGDSALYLCASSLEGLVSPEQYFGPGTRLTVT.

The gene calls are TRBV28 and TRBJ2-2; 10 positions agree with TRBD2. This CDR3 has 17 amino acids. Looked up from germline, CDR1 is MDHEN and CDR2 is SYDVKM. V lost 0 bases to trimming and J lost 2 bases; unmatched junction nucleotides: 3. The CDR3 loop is CASSLWVAGGNTGELFF. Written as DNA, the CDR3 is TGTGCCAGCAGTTTATGGGTAGCGGGAGGCAACACCGGGGAGCTGTTTTTT.

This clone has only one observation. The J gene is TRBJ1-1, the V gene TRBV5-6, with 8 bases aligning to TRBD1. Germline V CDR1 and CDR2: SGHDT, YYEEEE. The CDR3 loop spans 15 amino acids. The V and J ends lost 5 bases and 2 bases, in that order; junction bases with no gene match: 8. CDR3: CASRLRGQDNTEAFF. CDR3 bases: TGTGCCAGCAGGCTCCGGGGACAGGATAACACTGAAGCTTTCTTT.

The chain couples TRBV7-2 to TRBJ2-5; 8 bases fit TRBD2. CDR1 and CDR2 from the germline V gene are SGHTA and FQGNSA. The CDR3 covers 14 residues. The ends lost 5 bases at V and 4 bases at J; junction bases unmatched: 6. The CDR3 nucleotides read TGTGCCAGCAGCCCCGGGGGGGTTGGAGAGACCCAGTACTTC. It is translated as CASSPGGVGETQYF.

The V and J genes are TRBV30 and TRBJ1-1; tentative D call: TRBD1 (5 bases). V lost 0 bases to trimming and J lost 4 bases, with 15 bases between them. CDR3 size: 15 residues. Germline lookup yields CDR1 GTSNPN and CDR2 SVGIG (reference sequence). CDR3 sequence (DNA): TGTGCCTGGAGTGTGGACACTCTATTAGGCACTGAAGCTTTCTTT. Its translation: CAWSVDTLLGTEAFF.

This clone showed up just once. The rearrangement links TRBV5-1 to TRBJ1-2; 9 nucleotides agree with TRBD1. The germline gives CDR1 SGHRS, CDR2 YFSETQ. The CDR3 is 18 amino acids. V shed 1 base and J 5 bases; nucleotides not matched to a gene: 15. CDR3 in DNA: TGCGCCAGCAGCTTGAGTGCGGGGATAAGGACAGGGGAATATGGCTACACCTTC. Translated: CASSLSAGIRTGEYGYTF.

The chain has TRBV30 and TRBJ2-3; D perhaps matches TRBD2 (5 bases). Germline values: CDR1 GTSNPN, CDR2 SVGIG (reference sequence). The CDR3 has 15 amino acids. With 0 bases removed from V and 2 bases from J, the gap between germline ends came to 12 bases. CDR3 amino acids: CAWSVAEAPTDTQYF. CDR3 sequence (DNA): TGTGCCTGGAGTGTTGCGGAGGCACCCACAGATACGCAGTATTTT. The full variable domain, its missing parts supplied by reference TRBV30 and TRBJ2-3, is SQTIHQWPATLVQPVGSPLSLECTVEGTSNPNLYWYRQAAGRGLQLLFYSVGIGQISSEVPQNLSASRPQDRQFILSSKKLLLSDSGFYLCAWSVAEAPTDTQYFGPGTRLTVL.

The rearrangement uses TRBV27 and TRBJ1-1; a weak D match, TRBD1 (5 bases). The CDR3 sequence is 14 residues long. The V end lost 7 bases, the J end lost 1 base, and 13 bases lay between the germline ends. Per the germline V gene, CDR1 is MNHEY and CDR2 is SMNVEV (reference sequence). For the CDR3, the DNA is TGTGCCAGCAAAGGATTAGACAGGAACACTGAAGCTTTCTTT. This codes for CASKGLDRNTEAFF.

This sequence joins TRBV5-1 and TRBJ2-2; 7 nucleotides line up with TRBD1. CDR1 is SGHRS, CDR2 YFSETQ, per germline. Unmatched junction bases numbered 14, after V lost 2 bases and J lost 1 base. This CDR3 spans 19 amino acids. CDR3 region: CASSFRTGLLLQNTGELFF. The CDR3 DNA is TGCGCCAGCAGCTTCCGGACAGGTTTACTTTTACAGAACACCGGGGAGCTGTTTTTT.

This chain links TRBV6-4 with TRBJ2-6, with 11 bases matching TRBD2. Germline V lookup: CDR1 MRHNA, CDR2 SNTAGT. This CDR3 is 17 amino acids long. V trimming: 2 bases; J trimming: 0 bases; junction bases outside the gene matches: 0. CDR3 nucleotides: TGTGCCAGCAGTGACGGGACTAGCGGCTCTGGGGCCAACGTCCTGACTTTC. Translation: CASSDGTSGSGANVLTF.

The CDR3 sequence is CASSSTGRGYTF. The CDR3 coding sequence is TGCGCCAGCAGTTCTACAGGTCGGGGCTACACCTTC. V is TRBV5-1 and J is TRBJ1-2, with TRBD1 as a possible D gene (5 bases). The V end was cut by 5 bases, the J end by 8 bases, with 13 bases between. The V gene's germline CDR1 is SGHRS and CDR2 YFSETQ. The length of the CDR3 is 12 residues.

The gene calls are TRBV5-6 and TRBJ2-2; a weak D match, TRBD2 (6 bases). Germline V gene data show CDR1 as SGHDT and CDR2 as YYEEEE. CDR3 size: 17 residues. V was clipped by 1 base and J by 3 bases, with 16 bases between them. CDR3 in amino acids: CASSLFLMGEDTGELFF. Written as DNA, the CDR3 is TGTGCCAGCAGCTTGTTTTTGATGGGGGAGGACACCGGGGAGCTGTTTTTT.

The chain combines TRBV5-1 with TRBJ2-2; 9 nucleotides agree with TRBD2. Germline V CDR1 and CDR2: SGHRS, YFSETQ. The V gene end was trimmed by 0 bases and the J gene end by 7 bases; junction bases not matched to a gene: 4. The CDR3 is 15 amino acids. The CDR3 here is CASSLGLAESGELFF. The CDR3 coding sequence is TGCGCCAGCAGCTTGGGACTAGCGGAAAGCGGGGAGCTGTTTTTT.

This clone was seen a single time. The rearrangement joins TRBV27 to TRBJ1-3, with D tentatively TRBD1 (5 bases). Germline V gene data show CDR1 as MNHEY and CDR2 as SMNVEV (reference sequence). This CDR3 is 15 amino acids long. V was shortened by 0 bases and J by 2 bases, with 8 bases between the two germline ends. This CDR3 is CASSLSGAAGNTIYF. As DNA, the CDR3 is TGTGCCAGCAGTTTATCTGGGGCGGCTGGAAACACCATATATTTT.

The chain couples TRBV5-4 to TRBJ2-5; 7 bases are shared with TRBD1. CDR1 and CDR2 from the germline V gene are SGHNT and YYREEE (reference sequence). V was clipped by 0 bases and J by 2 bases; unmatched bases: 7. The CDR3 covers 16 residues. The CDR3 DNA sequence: TGTGCCAGCAGCTTGGGGGGGACAGCTATTCAAGAGACCCAGTACTTC. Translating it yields CASSLGGTAIQETQYF.